The 25 T cell receptor beta chains presented below share a single source sample, sequenced in a study of blood T cells in healthy people across ages. A sample-barcoded 5' primer and a J-beta primer mix were used in a second PCR of roughly 7 to 12 cycles. TCRdb reanalysed the 5' RACE reads using MiXCR and keeps one entry per CDR3 protein. The sample consists of 1.5 million to 2 million distinct CDR3 sequences, approximately 28% of them appearing once. The source material was blood. These receptors all stem from a woman aged 30 to 39 in good health.

This clonotype was observed at least ten times. The chain combines TRBV5-1 with TRBJ2-1; 7 nucleotides agree with TRBD2. The CDR3 has 15 residues. J lost 0 bases, V lost 4 bases, and 4 bases had no gene match. The germline V gene has CDR1 SGHRS and CDR2 YFSETQ. CDR3 nucleotide sequence: TGCGCCAGCAGCCGGGGGGACTACTCCTACAATGAGCAGTTCTTC. Its protein is CASSRGDYSYNEQFF.

On this clonotype itself: The junction does not match germline at one end; this may be a read error. The chain uses TRBV27 and TRBJ2-7; D possibly corresponds to TRBD2 (6 bases). There are 14 residues in the CDR3. Germline loops: CDR1 MNHEY, CDR2 SMNVEV (reference sequence). In DNA, the CDR3 is TGTGTCAGCATGGGTCGGGGGATATCCTACGAGCAGTACTTC. The encoded protein is CVSMGRGISYEQYF.

This clonotype was counted at least ten times. The genes are TRBV20-1 and TRBJ2-1; perhaps D is TRBD1 or TRBD2 (5 bases each). Germline V gives CDR1 DFQATT, CDR2 SNEGSKA (reference sequence). This CDR3 region has 16 residues. V lost 0 bases and J 0 bases, leaving 12 bases between the germline ends. CDR3 nucleotide sequence: TGCAGTGCTAGAGATTCCGGGGCGAGCTCCTACAATGAGCAGTTCTTC. It translates to CSARDSGASSYNEQFF.

CDR3 residues: CSARHGLTDTQYF. The CDR3 region has the DNA TGCAGTGCTAGACACGGGCTTACAGATACGCAGTATTTT. This chain connects TRBV20-1 to TRBJ2-3; D uncertain. This CDR3 region has 13 residues. The V gene's germline CDR1 is DFQATT and CDR2 SNEGSKA (reference sequence). With 2 bases removed from V and 3 bases from J, the gap between germline ends came to 9 bases.

The chain recombines TRBV5-1 with TRBJ1-2; D is possibly TRBD1 (5 bases). The CDR3 has 16 amino acids. With 2 bases removed from V and 3 bases from J, the gap between germline ends came to 17 bases. Germline V gene data show CDR1 as SGHRS and CDR2 as YFSETQ. The CDR3 sequence: CASSLGHPERDYGYTF. As DNA, the CDR3 is TGCGCCAGCAGCTTAGGACACCCCGAGCGGGACTATGGCTACACCTTC.

In its sample, this clonotype was seen many times. This rearrangement joins TRBV5-1 to TRBJ2-7, with D perhaps TRBD1 (5 bases). V lost 4 bases and J lost 6, with 17 bases in between. Germline assignment: CDR1 SGHRS and CDR2 YFSETQ. The CDR3 runs to 14 residues. This chain's CDR3 is CASSRDGRVSEQYF. The CDR3 DNA reads TGCGCCAGCAGCCGCGATGGCAGGGTAAGCGAGCAGTACTTC.

This chain connects TRBV10-3 to TRBJ1-1; D gene uncertain. This CDR3 has 13 residues. Trimming removed 3 bases at V and 4 bases at J, with 9 bases between. CDR1 and CDR2 (germline): ENHRY, SYGVKD. The CDR3: CAISDAAGTEAFF. In DNA, the CDR3 is TGTGCCATCAGTGACGCCGCGGGCACTGAAGCTTTCTTT.

This chain joins TRBV18 and TRBJ2-3; no clear D. V was clipped by 2 bases and J by 11 bases, with 17 bases between them. CDR1 is KGHSH and CDR2 is LQKENI in the germline V gene. The CDR3 runs to 14 residues. CDR3 loop: CASSPMSQSVGQYF. The CDR3 coding sequence is TGTGCCAGCTCACCAATGTCCCAGTCGGTCGGGCAGTATTTT.

This clonotype was observed a few times. This rearrangement joins TRBV4-3 to TRBJ1-6, with D hard to call. The V end was cut by 0 bases, the J end by 13 bases, with 7 bases between. The CDR3 is 12 residues long. Germline loops: CDR1 LGHNA, CDR2 YSLEER. Here the CDR3 DNA reads TGCGCCAGCAGCCAAGATACTCAGCCCCTCCACTTT. Its protein is CASSQDTQPLHF.

To note about this clonotype: The germline gene is not matched at one end of the junction; a read error may be the cause. This chain joins TRBV12-3 or TRBV12-4 and TRBJ2-3, with D perhaps TRBD1 (6 bases). The CDR3 is 16 amino acids. This CDR3 is CVSREGTNTRPDTQYF. The CDR3 DNA sequence: TGTGTCAGCAGGGAAGGGACAAACACCCGCCCAGATACGCAGTATTTT.

This clonotype was counted ten times or more. This chain uses TRBV27 with TRBJ1-2; tentative D call: TRBD1 (5 bases). V gave up 6 bases and J gave up 4 bases, with 12 bases separating them. CDR3 length: 13 residues. CDR1 MNHEY and CDR2 SMNVEV come from the germline V gene (reference sequence). The CDR3, as DNA: TGTGCCAGCAGGGCACCTGGGGCCTATGGCTACACCTTC. Its protein is CASRAPGAYGYTF.

This clonotype has at least ten counts. The chain carries TRBV3-1 and TRBJ2-7, with 9 bases that match TRBD2. V was pared by 4 bases and J by 10 bases, with 5 bases of the junction left unmatched. Germline loops: CDR1 LGHDT, CDR2 YNNKEL (reference sequence). The CDR3 sequence is 12 residues long. CDR3 protein: CASSPLAGNQYF. The CDR3, as DNA: TGTGCCAGCAGCCCTCTAGCGGGAAATCAGTACTTC.

V usage is TRBV21-1 and J usage is TRBJ1-5. TRBV21-1 is assigned pseudogene status. The CDR3 has 14 amino acids. The CDR3 bases are TGTGCCAGCAGCTCTAGCGCCATCAATCAGCCCCAGCATTTT. It is translated as CASSSSAINQPQHF.

This clonotype was seen just once. The chain links TRBV20-1 to TRBJ2-3; no clear D. V lost 0 bases, J lost 2 bases, and 9 bases lay in between. This CDR3 comprises 14 residues. From germline, CDR1 is DFQATT and CDR2 SNEGSKA (reference sequence). CDR3 DNA sequence: TGCAGTGCTAGAGAGGGCAGCCCCACAGATACGCAGTATTTT. Its protein product is CSAREGSPTDTQYF.

Details on this clonotype: Given a much more abundant clone one base away, this may be a read error. The chain carries TRBV29-1 and TRBJ2-4; D could derive from TRBD1 or TRBD2 (5 bases each). Germline V gene sequence: CDR1 SQVTM, CDR2 ANQGSEA. Trimming cost V 4 bases and J 13 bases, with 17 bases left between them. The CDR3 runs to 12 residues. CDR3 sequence reads: CSVGSRVGEQYF. The CDR3 DNA reads TGCAGCGTTGGGAGCCGCGTGGGGGAGCAGTACTTC.

This clonotype was seen more than once but under ten times. The rearrangement links TRBV20-1 to TRBJ2-1; TRBD2 agrees at 9 bases. V was pared by 6 bases and J by 0 bases, with 6 bases of the junction left unmatched. This CDR3 contains 15 residues. Germline CDR1 DFQATT, CDR2 SNEGSKA (reference sequence). CDR3 residues: CSALRLAVSYNEQFF. Here the CDR3 DNA reads TGCAGTGCCTTACGACTAGCGGTCTCCTACAATGAGCAGTTCTTC.

In this sample, this clonotype turned up many times. J is TRBJ1-4 and V is TRBV6-6; possible D gene TRBD1, 5 bases. This CDR3 comprises 13 residues. Germline V gene lookup returns CDR1 MNHNY and CDR2 SVGAGI (reference sequence). Trimming removed 10 bases at V and 5 bases at J, with 14 bases between. CDR3 sequence: CAIATATNEKLFF. Written as DNA, the CDR3 is TGTGCCATCGCGACAGCGACGAATGAAAAACTGTTTTTT.

The CDR3 DNA follows: TGTGCCAGCAGAGTGGCCCTAGCTACCTACAATGAGCAGTTCTTC. Translated: CASRVALATYNEQFF. The J gene is TRBJ2-1, the V gene TRBV5-6; TRBD2 is a possible D gene (5 bases). Per the germline V gene, CDR1 is SGHDT and CDR2 is YYEEEE. The CDR3 is made up of 15 amino acids. V lost 5 bases and J lost 2, with 14 bases in between.

This clonotype was found many times. This chain connects TRBV4-1 to TRBJ2-7; D unclear. The length of the CDR3 is 15 residues. The germline V and J ends were trimmed by 1 base and 3 bases, with 13 bases remaining between them. Per the germline V gene, CDR1 is MGHRA and CDR2 is YSYEKL. The CDR3 bases are TGCGCCAGCAGCCAAGTGGCTAAAACTGACTACGAGCAGTACTTC. Encoded protein: CASSQVAKTDYEQYF.

The chain is built from TRBV3-1 and TRBJ2-5; TRBD2 agrees at 7 bases. Germline assignment: CDR1 LGHDT and CDR2 YNNKEL (reference sequence). V lost 0 bases to trimming and J lost 5 bases; unmatched junction nucleotides: 12. The CDR3 sequence is 17 residues long. The CDR3 spells CASSQEQGAGTLETQYF. The CDR3 DNA is TGTGCCAGCAGCCAAGAGCAGGGAGCGGGGACTTTGGAGACCCAGTACTTC.

This clonotype was detected ten times or more. The chain uses TRBV3-1 and TRBJ2-5; D may be TRBD1 (6 bases). Germline V gene lookup returns CDR1 LGHDT and CDR2 YNNKEL (reference sequence). The V gene lost 0 bases and the J gene lost 1 base, with 9 bases spanning the gap. There are 15 residues in the CDR3. The CDR3 here is CASSQDEDSQETQYF. As DNA, the CDR3 is TGTGCCAGCAGCCAAGATGAGGACAGCCAAGAGACCCAGTACTTC.

The chain employs TRBV25-1 and TRBJ2-6; D ambiguous. V was cut by 3 bases and J by 2 bases, with 8 bases left in between. Germline assignment: CDR1 MGHDK and CDR2 SYGVNS. The length of the CDR3 is 15 residues. CDR3: CASSDSFTGANVLTF. CDR3 coding DNA: TGTGCCAGCAGTGACTCTTTTACTGGGGCCAACGTCCTGACTTTC.

This clonotype has a handful of counts. This sequence joins TRBV5-6 and TRBJ1-4; D possibly corresponds to TRBD1 (5 bases). The CDR3 contains 15 residues. V dropped 3 bases and J dropped 8 bases, with 17 bases sitting between them. Germline CDR1 is SGHDT and CDR2 is YYEEEE. DNA for the CDR3: TGTGCCAGCAGCTCCAGGGCAGGGCTAAACGAAAAACTGTTTTTT. It specifies CASSSRAGLNEKLFF.

Points on this clonotype: A much larger clone differs by one base, so this may be a read error. V is TRBV7-2 and J is TRBJ2-1; no definite D call. CDR3 length: 16 residues. V lost 5 bases, J lost 13 bases, and 27 bases lay in between. Germline-derived CDR1 and CDR2 are SGHTA and FQGNSA. The CDR3 reads CASSPSSFQAKNIQFF. The CDR3 bases are TGTGCCAGCAGCCCCAGTTCCTTCCAAGCCAAAAACATTCAGTTCTTC.

V is TRBV5-1 and J is TRBJ2-2; 13 positions match TRBD2. With 5 bases clipped from V and 0 bases from J, the junction kept 1 base outside the gene matches. Germline V gene sequence: CDR1 SGHRS, CDR2 YFSETQ. The CDR3 length is 16 residues. CDR3 in DNA: TGCGCCAGCAGGGGGACTAGCGGGACGAACACCGGGGAGCTGTTTTTT. Translation: CASRGTSGTNTGELFF.